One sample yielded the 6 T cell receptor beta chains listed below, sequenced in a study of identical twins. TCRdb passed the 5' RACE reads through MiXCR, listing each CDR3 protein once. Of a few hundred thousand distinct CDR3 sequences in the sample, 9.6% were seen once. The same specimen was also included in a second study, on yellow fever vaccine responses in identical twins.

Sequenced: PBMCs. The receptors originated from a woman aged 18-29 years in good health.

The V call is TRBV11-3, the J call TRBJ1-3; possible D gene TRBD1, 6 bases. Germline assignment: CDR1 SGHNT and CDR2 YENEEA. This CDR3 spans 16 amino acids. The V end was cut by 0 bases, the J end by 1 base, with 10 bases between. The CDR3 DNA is TGTGCCAGCAGCTTAGACGGACAGAGATCTGGAAACACCATATATTTT. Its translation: CASSLDGQRSGNTIYF.

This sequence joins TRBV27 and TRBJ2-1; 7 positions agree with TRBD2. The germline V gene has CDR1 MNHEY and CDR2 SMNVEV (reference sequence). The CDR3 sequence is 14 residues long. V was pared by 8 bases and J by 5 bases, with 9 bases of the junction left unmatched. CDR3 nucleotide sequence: TGTGCCAGCTGTCGGGGGGTGCTTAACAATGAGCAGTTCTTC. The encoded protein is CASCRGVLNNEQFF.

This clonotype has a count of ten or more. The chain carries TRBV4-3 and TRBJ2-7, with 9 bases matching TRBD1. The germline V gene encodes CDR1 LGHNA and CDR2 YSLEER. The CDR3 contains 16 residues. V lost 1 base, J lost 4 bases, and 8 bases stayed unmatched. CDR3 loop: CASSQARTGAVYEQYF. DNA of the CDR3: TGCGCCAGCAGCCAAGCACGGACAGGGGCTGTATACGAGCAGTACTTC.

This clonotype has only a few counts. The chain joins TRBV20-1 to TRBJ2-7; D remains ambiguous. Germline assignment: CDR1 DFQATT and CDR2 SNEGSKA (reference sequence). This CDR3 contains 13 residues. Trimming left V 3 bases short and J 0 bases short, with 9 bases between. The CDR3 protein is CSARSAHSYEQYF. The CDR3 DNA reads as TGCAGTGCTAGGAGTGCCCACTCCTACGAGCAGTACTTC.

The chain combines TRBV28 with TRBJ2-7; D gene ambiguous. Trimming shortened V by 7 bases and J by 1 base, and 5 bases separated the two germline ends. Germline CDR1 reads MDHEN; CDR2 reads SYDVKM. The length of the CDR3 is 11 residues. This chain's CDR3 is CASTASYEQYF. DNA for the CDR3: TGTGCCAGCACCGCGTCCTACGAGCAGTACTTC.

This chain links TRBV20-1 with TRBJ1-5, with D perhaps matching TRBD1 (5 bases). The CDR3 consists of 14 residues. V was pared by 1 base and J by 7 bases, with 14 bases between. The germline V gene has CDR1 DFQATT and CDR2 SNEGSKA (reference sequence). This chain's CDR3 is CSARAGWGTQPQHF. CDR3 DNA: TGCAGTGCTAGAGCAGGGTGGGGGACGCAGCCCCAGCATTTT.